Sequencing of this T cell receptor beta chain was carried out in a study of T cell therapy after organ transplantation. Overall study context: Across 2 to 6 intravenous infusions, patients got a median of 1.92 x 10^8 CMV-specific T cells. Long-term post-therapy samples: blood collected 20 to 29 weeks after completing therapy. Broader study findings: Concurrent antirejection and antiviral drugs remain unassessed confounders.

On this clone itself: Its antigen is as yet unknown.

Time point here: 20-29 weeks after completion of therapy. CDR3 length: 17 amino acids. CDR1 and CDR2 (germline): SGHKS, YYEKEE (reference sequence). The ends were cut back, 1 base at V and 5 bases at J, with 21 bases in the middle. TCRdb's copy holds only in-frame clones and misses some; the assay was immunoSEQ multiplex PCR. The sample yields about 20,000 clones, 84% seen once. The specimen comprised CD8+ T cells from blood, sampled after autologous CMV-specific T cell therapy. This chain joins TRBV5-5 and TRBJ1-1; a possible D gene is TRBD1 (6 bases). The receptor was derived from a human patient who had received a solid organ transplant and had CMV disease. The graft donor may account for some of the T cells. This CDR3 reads CASSLPEWTVRNTEAFF. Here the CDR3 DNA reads TGTGCCAGCAGCTTGCCTGAGTGGACAGTTCGGAATACTGAAGCTTTCTTT.